Below, 9 T cell receptor beta chains from the same sample are listed, as sequenced in a study of cytomegalovirus exposure and HLA in healthy donors. TCRdb keeps only in-frame clones here, not all; method: immunoSEQ multiplex PCR. This repertoire shows about 130,000 clones, nearly 90% found once; its top ten account for approximately 1.1%. Sequencing was done on a sample of PBMCs. These receptor sequences come from a woman aged 18-29 years in good health and CMV-seronegative.

This clone has more than one count but fewer than ten. The rearrangement uses TRBV11-1 and TRBJ1-3; 7 bases are a match to TRBD1. V lost 6 bases and J lost 4; bases outside the gene matches: 9. This CDR3 contains 15 residues. Germline lookup yields CDR1 SGHAT and CDR2 FQDESV (reference sequence). The CDR3 DNA sequence: TGTGCCAGCAGTTCCGGGACAGAAGTCGGAAACACCATATATTTT. Residues: CASSSGTEVGNTIYF.

CDR3 nucleotide sequence: TGCGCCAGCAGCTTGTCGACTAGCGGGGATTTTCTCAATGAGCAGTTCTTC. It encodes CASSLSTSGDFLNEQFF. The rearrangement joins TRBV5-1 to TRBJ2-1; 11 nucleotides match TRBD2. V shed 1 base, J shed 6 bases, and the junction held 9 bases outside the gene matches. Germline V lookup: CDR1 SGHRS, CDR2 YFSETQ. The CDR3 is made up of 17 amino acids.

The chain combines TRBV7-8 with TRBJ2-7, with 11 bases identical to TRBD1. V gave up 5 bases and J gave up 6 bases; unmatched junction bases: 9. The CDR3 is made up of 15 amino acids. Per germline, CDR1 SGHVS and CDR2 FQNEAQ. The CDR3 sequence is CASSAFSGQGGEQYV. DNA of the CDR3: TGTGCCAGCAGCGCGTTTTCGGGACAGGGGGGCGAGCAGTACGTC.

This rearrangement joins TRBV6-6 to TRBJ1-1, with 9 bases fitting TRBD1. The ends lost 5 bases at V and 1 base at J; junction bases unmatched: 5. This CDR3 contains 15 residues. The germline gives CDR1 MNHNY, CDR2 SVGAGI (reference sequence). DNA for the CDR3: TGTGCCAGCAGTGGACAGGGGCGCAGGAACACTGAAGCTTTCTTT. This encodes CASSGQGRRNTEAFF.

The chain uses TRBV5-1 and TRBJ1-4; 8 positions match TRBD1. The CDR3 covers 16 residues. V was pared by 5 bases and J by 3 bases, with 9 bases of the junction left unmatched. Germline CDR1 and CDR2: SGHRS and YFSETQ. The CDR3 DNA reads as TGCGCCAGCAGGAAGGACAGGGAGGTCGCTAATGAAAAACTGTTTTTT. Translating gives CASRKDREVANEKLFF.

This clone is a singleton in its sample. The chain links TRBV27 to TRBJ2-1, with unresolved D. The V and J ends lost 7 bases and 8 bases respectively, with 9 bases between them. Germline V gene sequence: CDR1 MNHEY, CDR2 SMNVEV (reference sequence). CDR3 size: 11 residues. CDR3 nucleotides: TGTGCCAGCAAGGAGTTCGATGAGCAGTTCTTC. Its translation is CASKEFDEQFF.

The gene calls are TRBV27 and TRBJ1-4; a possible D gene is TRBD1 (6 bases). Trimming pared 5 bases from V and 6 bases from J, leaving 16 bases between. The CDR3 length is 15 residues. Germline lookup yields CDR1 MNHEY and CDR2 SMNVEV (reference sequence). DNA of the CDR3: TGTGCCAGCAGTCTCCACAGGGTTTCAGATGAAAAACTGTTTTTT. Translating it yields CASSLHRVSDEKLFF.

The V call is TRBV28, the J call TRBJ2-7; TRBD2 matches at 12 bases. This CDR3 comprises 15 residues. CDR1 is MDHEN and CDR2 is SYDVKM in the germline V gene. After removal of 3 bases from V and 1 base from J, the junction contained 1 base not matched to a gene. The CDR3 sequence: CASSLGLAGSYEQYF. CDR3 bases: TGTGCCAGCAGTTTGGGACTAGCGGGTTCCTACGAGCAGTACTTC. The full variable domain, in which reference TRBV28 and TRBJ2-7 provide the parts outside the CDR3, is DVKVTQSSRYLVKRTGEKVFLECVQDMDHENMFWYRQDPGLGLRLIYFSYDVKMKEKGDIPEGYSVSREKKERFSLILESASTNQTSMYLCASSLGLAGSYEQYFGPGTRLTVT.

This clone has just a few counts. In DNA form, the CDR3 reads TGTGCCTGGAGTCTGGACTCTAATCAGCCCCAGCATTTT. It specifies CAWSLDSNQPQHF. The chain uses TRBV30 and TRBJ1-5; D gene uncertain. V lost 2 bases, J lost 4 bases, and 9 bases lay in between. The CDR3 covers 13 residues. CDR1 is GTSNPN and CDR2 is SVGIG in the germline V gene (reference sequence). Looking up the rest from reference TRBV30 and TRBJ1-5 gives the full variable domain: SQTIHQWPATLVQPVGSPLSLECTVEGTSNPNLYWYRQAAGRGLQLLFYSVGIGQISSEVPQNLSASRPQDRQFILSSKKLLLSDSGFYLCAWSLDSNQPQHFGDGTRLSIL.